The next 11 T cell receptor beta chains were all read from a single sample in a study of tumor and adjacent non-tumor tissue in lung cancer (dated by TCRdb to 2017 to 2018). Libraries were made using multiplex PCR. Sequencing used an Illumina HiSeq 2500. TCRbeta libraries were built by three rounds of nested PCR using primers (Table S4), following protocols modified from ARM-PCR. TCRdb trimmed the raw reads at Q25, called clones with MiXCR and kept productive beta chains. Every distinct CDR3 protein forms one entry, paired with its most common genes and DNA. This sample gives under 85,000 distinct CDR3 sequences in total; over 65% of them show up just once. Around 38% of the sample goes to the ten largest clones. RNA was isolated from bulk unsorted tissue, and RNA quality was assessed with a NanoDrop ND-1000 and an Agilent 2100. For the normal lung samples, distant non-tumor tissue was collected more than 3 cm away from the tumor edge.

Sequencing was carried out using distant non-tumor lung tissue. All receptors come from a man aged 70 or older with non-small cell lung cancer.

The CDR3 coding sequence is TGTGCCAGCAGCAGTAGGGTGGGAGGGGTAGAGACCCAGTACTTC. This codes for CASSSRVGGVETQYF. The gene calls are TRBV28 and TRBJ2-5; TRBD2 aligns across 7 bases. The ends lost 6 bases at V and 4 bases at J; junction bases unmatched: 11. Germline V gives CDR1 MDHEN, CDR2 SYDVKM. The CDR3 contains 15 residues.

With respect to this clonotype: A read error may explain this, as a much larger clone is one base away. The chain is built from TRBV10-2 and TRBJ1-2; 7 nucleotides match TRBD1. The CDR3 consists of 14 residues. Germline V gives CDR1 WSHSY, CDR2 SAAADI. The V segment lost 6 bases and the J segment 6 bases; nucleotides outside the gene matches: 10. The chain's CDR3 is CASSKGQIVHGYTF. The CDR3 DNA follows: TGCGCCAGCAGCAAGGGACAGATAGTCCATGGCTACACCTTC.

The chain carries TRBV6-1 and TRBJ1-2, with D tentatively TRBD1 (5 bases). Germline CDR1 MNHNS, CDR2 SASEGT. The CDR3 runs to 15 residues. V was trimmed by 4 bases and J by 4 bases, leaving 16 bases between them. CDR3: CASSGIQGTFYGYTF. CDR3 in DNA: TGTGCCAGCAGTGGAATCCAGGGAACATTCTATGGCTACACCTTC.

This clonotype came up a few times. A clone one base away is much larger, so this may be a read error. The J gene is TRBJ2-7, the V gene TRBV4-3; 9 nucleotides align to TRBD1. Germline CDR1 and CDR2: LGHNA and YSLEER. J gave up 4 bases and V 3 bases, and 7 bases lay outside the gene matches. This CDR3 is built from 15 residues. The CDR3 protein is CASSHSTGGTYEQYF. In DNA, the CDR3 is TGCGCCAGCAGCCACTCGACAGGGGGGACGTACGAGCAGTACTTC.

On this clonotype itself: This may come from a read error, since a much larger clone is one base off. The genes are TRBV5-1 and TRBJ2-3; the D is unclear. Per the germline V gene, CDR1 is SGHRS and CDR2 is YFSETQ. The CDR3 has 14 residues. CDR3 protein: CAGSLPVRGDTQYF. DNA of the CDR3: TGCGCCGGCAGCTTGCCGGTTCGTGGGGATACGCAGTATTTT.

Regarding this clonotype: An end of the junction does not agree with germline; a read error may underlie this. Here the CDR3 DNA reads TGCGCCAGCAGCCGGATGCTAGCAGGAGAGGGGGACGAGCAGTATTTC. Translation: CASSRMLAGEGDEQYF. This chain connects TRBV4-1 to TRBJ2-7, with D tentatively TRBD1 (6 bases). The CDR3 covers 16 residues. CDR1 and CDR2 (germline): MGHRA, YSYEKL.

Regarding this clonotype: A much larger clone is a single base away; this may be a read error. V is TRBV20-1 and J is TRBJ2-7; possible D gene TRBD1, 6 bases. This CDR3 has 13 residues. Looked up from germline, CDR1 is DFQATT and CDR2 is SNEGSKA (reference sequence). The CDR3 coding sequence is TGCAGTTCTAGAGGGACATTTGAGGGGGAGCAGTACTTC. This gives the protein CSSRGTFEGEQYF.

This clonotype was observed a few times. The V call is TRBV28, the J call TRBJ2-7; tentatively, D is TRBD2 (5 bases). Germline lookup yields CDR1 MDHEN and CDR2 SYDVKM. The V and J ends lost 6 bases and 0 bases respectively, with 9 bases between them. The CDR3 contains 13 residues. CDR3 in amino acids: CASRFSGSYEQYF. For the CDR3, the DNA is TGTGCCAGCAGATTCAGCGGCTCCTACGAGCAGTACTTC.

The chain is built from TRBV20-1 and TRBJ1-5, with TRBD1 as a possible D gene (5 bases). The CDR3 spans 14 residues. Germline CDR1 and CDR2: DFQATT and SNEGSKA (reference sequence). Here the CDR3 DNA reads TGCAGGGACCCGGGGAGGGGCTTTGAAACGCCCCAGCATTTT. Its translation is CRDPGRGFETPQHF.

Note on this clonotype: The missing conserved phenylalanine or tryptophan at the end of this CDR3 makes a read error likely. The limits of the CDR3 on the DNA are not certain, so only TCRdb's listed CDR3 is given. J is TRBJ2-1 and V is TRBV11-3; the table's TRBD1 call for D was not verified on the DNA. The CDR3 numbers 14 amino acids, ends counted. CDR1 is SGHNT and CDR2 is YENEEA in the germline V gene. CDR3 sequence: CASSLGDSPIGLFL.

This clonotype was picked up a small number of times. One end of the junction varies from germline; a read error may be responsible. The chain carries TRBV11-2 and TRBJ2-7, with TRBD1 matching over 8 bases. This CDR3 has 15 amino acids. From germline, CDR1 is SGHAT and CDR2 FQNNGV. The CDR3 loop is CAGSLDQGAPYERYF. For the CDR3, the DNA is TGCGCCGGCAGCTTAGATCAGGGGGCCCCCTACGAGCGGTACTTC.